Listed here is a single TCR beta chain. Its antigen remains unidentified. Germline V gene sequence: CDR1 MNHNS, CDR2 SASEGT. Trimming took off 8 bases at V and 0 bases at J, with 5 bases between the two ends. The CDR3 totals 12 residues. The method was immunoSEQ multiplex PCR; TCRdb's version includes in-frame clones alone and lacks a portion of them. Of 100,000 to 150,000 clones in the sample, 90% to 95% were seen once. The data stem from a study of human thymus T cells. Thymic material originated from resections removed in the course of corrective heart surgery. Donors consisted of healthy Finnish infants (having corrective surgery for congenital heart defects). Study findings and constraints: Across thymic and blood repertoires, the usage of V and J genes appeared to be biased. Reports from related research described highly overlapping thymic repertoires among unrelated individuals.

The V and J genes are TRBV6-1 and TRBJ1-3; D ambiguous. The receptor was derived from a boy under three years old with a congenital heart defect but otherwise immunologically healthy. Sequencing was performed on thymus tissue. The CDR3 nucleotides are TGTGCCAGCGGGAACTCTGGAAACACCATATATTTT. Amino acids: CASGNSGNTIYF.